This TCR beta chain was identified during a study of CD8+CD57+ T cells in acquired aplastic anemia. Study details: When averaged, DNA from sorted CD4+ and CD8+ cells came to approximately 3.2 ug.

This clonotype was found a few times. What it recognizes is unknown. Sequenced patients had shown CD8+CD57+ cell expansion by flow cytometry. The patients, all of them, had severe acquired aplastic anemia. Germline assignment: CDR1 SGHVS and CDR2 FQNEAQ. V lost 3 bases and J lost 12, with 24 bases in between. The CDR3 extends over 16 amino acids. Genomic DNA, the template, was used for profiling of the TCR beta VDJ and CDR3. TCRdb reprocessed the reads via MiXCR and lists one record per CDR3 protein. The sample has around 250,000 distinct CDR3 sequences; approximately 79% are singletons. Overall study results and limits: CD8+ Simpson's diversity showed no significant patient-control difference. Shared by patients and controls, roughly 28 CD8+ CDR3s were abundant in patients.

The J gene is TRBJ2-1, the V gene TRBV7-8; D may be TRBD2 (7 bases). Sample: sorted CD4+, CD8+, or CD8+CD57+ T cells (not recorded which) from PBMCs. The sequence came from a human donor with aplastic anemia. The CDR3 loop reads CASSFQSGGGSDAQFF. CDR3 DNA sequence: TGTGCCAGCAGCTTTCAAAGCGGCGGGGGCAGCGATGCGCAGTTCTTC.